Listed below are T cell receptor beta chains from one sample, sequenced in a study of cytomegalovirus exposure and HLA in healthy donors. Produced via immunoSEQ multiplex PCR; TCRdb's table is partial and in-frame only. The sample contains under 100,000 clones, roughly 79% of which appear only once. Sequenced sample: PBMCs. The receptors shown here come from a woman between 65 and 79 years old in good health and CMV-seropositive. CDR3s include the opening cysteine and the closing phenylalanine or tryptophan. A D gene is named only where the DNA matches it firmly. A clone size is listed for some rows: how often the clone was seen (once, few, many), or a class if it is expanded.

>.|TRBJ1-2|TRBV30|.
CAWSGGSNYGYTF
TGTGCCTGGAGTGGAGGATCTAACTATGGCTACACCTTC
>.|TRBJ1-1|TRBV7-3|.
CASSKGGYPNTEAFF
TGTGCCAGCAGCAAAGGGGGATACCCGAACACTGAAGCTTTCTTT
>once|TRBJ1-2|TRBV20-1|.
CSARDIVGYTF
TGCAGTGCTAGAGATATTGTCGGCTACACCTTC
>.|TRBJ2-5|TRBV30|TRBD2
CAWSVGLAGQETQYF
TGTGCCTGGAGTGTTGGACTAGCGGGACAAGAGACCCAGTACTTC
>few|TRBJ1-1|TRBV29-1|.
CSVARNTEAFF
TGCAGCGTGGCTCGAAACACTGAAGCTTTCTTT
>.|TRBJ2-5|TRBV7-6|.
CASGHNRDKISGLPPETQYF
TGTGCCAGCGGCCACAACCGGGACAAGATTTCGGGACTACCGCCGGAGACCCAGTACTTC
>once|TRBJ1-3|TRBV15|.
CATSRDLGDSGNTIYF
TGTGCCACCAGCAGAGATTTGGGCGACTCTGGAAACACCATATATTTT
>once|TRBJ1-1|TRBV2|TRBD1
CASSRDRVGDTEAFF
TGTGCCAGCAGCCGGGACAGGGTTGGGGACACTGAAGCTTTCTTT
>.|TRBJ2-3|TRBV5-1|TRBD2
CASSSQTSGPDTQYF
TGCGCCAGCAGCTCCCAGACTAGCGGACCAGATACGCAGTATTTT
>.|TRBJ1-2|TRBV6-5|.
CASSSPPGSFYGYTF
TGTGCCAGCAGTTCACCTCCGGGATCCTTCTATGGCTACACCTTC
>.|TRBJ2-1|TRBV11-3|.
CASSPGLNNEQFF
TGTGCCAGCAGCCCGGGACTGAACAATGAGCAGTTCTTC
>.|TRBJ2-5|TRBV4-1|.
CASSQNRAASFFQETQYF
TGCGCCAGCAGCCAGAACCGAGCGGCTAGCTTTTTTCAAGAGACCCAGTACTTC
>.|TRBJ1-3|TRBV9|TRBD1
CASSVQGAGNTIYF
TGTGCCAGCAGCGTACAGGGGGCAGGAAACACCATATATTTT
>.|TRBJ2-4|TRBV5-5|.
CASSLGGAENIQYF
TGTGCCAGCAGCTTGGGGGGCGCCGAAAACATTCAGTACTTC
>.|TRBJ1-3|TRBV19|.
CASTPGKSGNTIYF
TGTGCCAGTACCCCAGGGAAGTCTGGAAACACCATATATTTT
>.|TRBJ2-5|TRBV7-3|.
CASSLQREETQYF
TGTGCCAGCAGCTTGCAGCGTGAAGAGACCCAGTACTTC
>.|TRBJ1-1|TRBV27|.
CASKPRQVGTEAFF
TGTGCCAGCAAACCCCGGCAGGTGGGCACTGAAGCTTTCTTT
>.|TRBJ2-7|TRBV28|.
CASSPSQGLGREQYF
TGTGCCAGCAGCCCGAGCCAGGGGTTAGGGCGCGAGCAGTACTTC
>.|TRBJ2-1|TRBV7-9|TRBD2
CASSLGLAGGRATYNEQFF
TGTGCCAGCAGCTTAGGACTAGCGGGAGGAAGGGCTACCTACAATGAGCAGTTCTTC
>.|TRBJ2-5|TRBV11-2|TRBD2
CASSLDGTSRETQYF
TGTGCCAGCAGCTTAGATGGGACTAGCAGGGAGACCCAGTACTTC
>.|TRBJ2-1|TRBV7-9|.
CASSSGSSYNEQFF
TGTGCCAGCAGCTCCGGGAGCTCCTACAATGAGCAGTTCTTC
>once|TRBJ1-2|TRBV14|.
CASSQVSAYGYTF
TGTGCCAGCAGCCAAGTTTCAGCGTATGGCTACACCTTC
>few|TRBJ2-7|TRBV5-1|TRBD1
CASSTGQNQVYEQYF
TGCGCCAGCAGCACGGGACAGAACCAAGTCTACGAGCAGTACTTC
>.|TRBJ1-3|TRBV7-2|.
CASSPGLWANSGNTIYF
TGTGCCAGCAGCCCCGGTTTGTGGGCGAACTCTGGAAACACCATATATTTT
>.|TRBJ2-2|TRBV25-1|.
CASSEFSWNTGELFF
TGTGCCAGCAGTGAATTTTCCTGGAACACCGGGGAGCTGTTTTTT
>.|TRBJ2-7|TRBV7-2|.
CASSPGQTSSYEQYF
TGTGCCAGCAGCCCCGGACAGACGAGCTCCTACGAGCAGTACTTC
>.|TRBJ2-2|TRBV5-4|TRBD2
CASSLVAGGTGELFF
TGTGCCAGCAGCTTGGTAGCGGGGGGCACCGGGGAGCTGTTTTTT
>.|TRBJ2-3|TRBV7-7|TRBD2
CASSLGREGTDTQYF
TGTGCTAGCAGCTTAGGGCGGGAGGGCACAGATACGCAGTATTTT
>.|TRBJ1-5|TRBV27|TRBD1
CASRSQGFSNQPQHF
TGTGCCAGCAGATCACAGGGGTTCAGCAATCAGCCCCAGCATTTT
>.|TRBJ1-5|TRBV19|.
CASSATASNQPQHF
TGTGCCAGTAGTGCGACAGCTAGCAATCAGCCCCAGCATTTT
>.|TRBJ2-1|TRBV4-3|.
CASSQVSTGEQFF
TGCGCCAGCAGCCAAGTATCTACAGGAGAGCAGTTCTTC
>few|TRBJ1-2|TRBV4-3|TRBD1
CASSQERGGQGNYGYTF
TGCGCCAGCAGCCAAGAAAGGGGGGGACAGGGAAACTATGGCTACACCTTC
>.|TRBJ1-3|TRBV28|.
CASSLAEDSGNTIYF
TGTGCCAGCAGTTTGGCCGAAGACTCTGGAAACACCATATATTTT
>.|TRBJ2-1|TRBV28|TRBD2
CASTPAGELFYNEQFF
TGTGCCAGCACACCAGCGGGAGAGCTATTCTACAATGAGCAGTTCTTC
>.|TRBJ2-7|TRBV11-2|.
CASSLATYEQYF
TGTGCCAGCAGCTTAGCCACCTACGAGCAGTACTTC
>.|TRBJ1-5|TRBV7-2|TRBD1
CASSGTATIRYGQPQHF
TGTGCCAGCAGCGGGACAGCTACCATTCGATATGGTCAGCCCCAGCATTTT
>few|TRBJ1-1|TRBV5-1|.
CASTLELNTEAFF
TGCGCCAGCACCCTTGAGCTGAACACTGAAGCTTTCTTT
>.|TRBJ2-3|TRBV5-5|TRBD2
CASSFPSGVTDTQYF
TGTGCCAGCAGCTTTCCTAGCGGGGTCACAGATACGCAGTATTTT
>few|TRBJ2-2|TRBV6-5|.
CASSPWGPGTGELFF
TGTGCCAGCAGCCCTTGGGGGCCGGGCACCGGGGAGCTGTTTTTT
>.|TRBJ1-5|TRBV19|.
CASSRAGGEGQPQHF
TGTGCCAGTAGTAGAGCCGGCGGGGAAGGTCAGCCCCAGCATTTT
>.|TRBJ2-5|TRBV27|.
CASSLSRHQETQYF
TGTGCCAGCAGTTTATCGAGGCACCAAGAGACCCAGTACTTC
>.|TRBJ2-7|TRBV5-1|.
CASSPDSSISYEQYF
TGCGCCAGCAGCCCGGACAGCTCGATCTCCTACGAGCAGTACTTC
>.|TRBJ1-1|TRBV7-8|TRBD1
CASSSTGQGYTEAFF
TGTGCCAGCAGTTCAACGGGACAGGGGTACACTGAAGCTTTCTTT
>.|TRBJ2-7|TRBV6-5|TRBD2
CASSYEPGGYEQYF
TGTGCCAGCAGTTATGAGCCGGGGGGCTACGAGCAGTACTTC
>.|TRBJ2-5|TRBV10-3|.
CAISESQGRETQYF
TGTGCCATCAGTGAGTCCCAGGGTCGGGAGACCCAGTACTTC
>.|TRBJ2-1|TRBV11-3|TRBD2
CASSLTSGSQNEQFF
TGTGCCAGCAGCCTCACTAGCGGGAGCCAGAATGAGCAGTTCTTC
>.|TRBJ2-2|TRBV15|.
CATSKGGAGELFF
TGTGCCACCAGTAAGGGGGGGGCCGGGGAGCTGTTTTTT
>.|TRBJ2-7|TRBV7-2|.
CASSPRGQSYEQYF
TGTGCCAGCAGCCCCCGAGGACAGTCCTACGAGCAGTACTTC
>.|TRBJ2-2|TRBV5-1|.
CASSREFTGELFF
TGCGCCAGCAGCCGGGAGTTCACCGGGGAGCTGTTTTTT
>.|TRBJ2-3|TRBV28|.
CASSKSGRGGTDTQYF
TGTGCCAGCAGTAAGTCAGGGCGCGGGGGCACAGATACGCAGTATTTT
>.|TRBJ2-5|TRBV1|.
CTSSRDRGDQETQYF
TGCACCAGCAGCCGGGACAGGGGCGACCAAGAGACCCAGTACTTC
>few|TRBJ1-1|TRBV4-2|.
CASSQETGNTEAFF
TGTGCCAGCAGCCAAGAGACGGGTAACACTGAAGCTTTCTTT
>.|TRBJ2-1|TRBV6-1|.
CASSEQASSYNEQFF
TGTGCCAGCAGTGAACAGGCGAGCTCCTACAATGAGCAGTTCTTC